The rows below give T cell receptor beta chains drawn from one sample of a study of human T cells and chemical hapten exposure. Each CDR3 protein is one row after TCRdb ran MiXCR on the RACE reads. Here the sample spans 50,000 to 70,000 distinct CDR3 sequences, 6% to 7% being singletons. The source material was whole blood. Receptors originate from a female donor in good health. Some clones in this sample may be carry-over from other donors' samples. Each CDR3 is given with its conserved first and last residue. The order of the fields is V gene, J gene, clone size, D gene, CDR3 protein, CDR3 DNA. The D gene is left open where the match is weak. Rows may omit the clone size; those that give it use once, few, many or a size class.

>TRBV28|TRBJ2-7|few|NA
CASSFNPFYEQYF
TGTGCCAGCAGTTTCAACCCCTTCTACGAGCAGTACTTC
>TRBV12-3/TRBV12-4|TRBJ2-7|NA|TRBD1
CASRGDRDIHEQYF
TGTGCCAGCAGGGGGGACAGGGATATTCACGAGCAGTACTTC
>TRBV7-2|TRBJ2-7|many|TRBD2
CASSPHLTSGAREQYF
TGTGCCAGCAGCCCCCACTTGACTAGCGGGGCCCGCGAGCAGTACTTC
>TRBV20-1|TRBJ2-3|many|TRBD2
CSASGLAGAFLGDTQYF
TGCAGTGCTAGTGGGCTAGCGGGAGCGTTTTTGGGAGATACGCAGTATTTT
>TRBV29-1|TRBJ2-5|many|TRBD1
CSVGSPGRGHQETQYF
TGCAGCGTTGGATCACCGGGCAGGGGGCACCAAGAGACCCAGTACTTC
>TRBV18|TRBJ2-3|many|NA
CASSLDPTDTQYF
TGTGCCAGCTCACTTGACCCCACAGATACGCAGTATTTT
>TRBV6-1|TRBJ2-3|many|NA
CASSVQESTDTQYF
TGTGCCAGCAGTGTCCAGGAAAGCACAGATACGCAGTATTTT
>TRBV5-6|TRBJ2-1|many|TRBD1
CASSLRTGSSYNEQFF
TGTGCCAGCAGCCTCCGGACAGGTAGCTCCTACAATGAGCAGTTCTTC
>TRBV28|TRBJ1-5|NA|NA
CASSYQRGGNQPQHF
TGTGCCAGCAGCTATCAGCGGGGGGGCAATCAGCCCCAGCATTTT
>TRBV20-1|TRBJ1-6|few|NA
CSARDVTGYLSPLHF
TGCAGTGCTAGAGATGTAACAGGGTATTTGTCACCCCTCCACTTT